These T cell receptor beta chains were read from a single sample in a study of blood T cells in healthy people across ages. Via MiXCR, TCRdb re-called the 5' RACE reads, giving one row per CDR3 protein. This table has around 690,000 distinct CDR3 sequences, 58% appearing once. The sample taken for sequencing was blood. The source of these receptors is a man aged 60 to 75 in good health. CDR3s leave out the opening cysteine and the closing phenylalanine or tryptophan. Fields, in order: CDR3 length, V gene, CDR3 protein.

11	TRBV14	ASSQPGHRQQF
14	TRBV25-1	ASRPRQGVETGELF
9	TRBV28	ASASLDTQY
12	TRBV6-5	ASSDRRKNTEAF
13	TRBV20-1	SARDVQGTSYEQY
12	TRBV28	AIQHESSTDTQY
13	TRBV7-2	ASSPGQGRNQPQH
13	TRBV2	ASRDLVSNPYEQY
15	TRBV18	ASSPSGTPRREETQY
14	TRBV6-4	ASTSPRDREYNEQF
13	TRBV12-3/TRBV12-4	ASSFLGGAQETQY
11	TRBV20-1	SARGPGNGELF
13	TRBV4-3	ASSQETSGLVEQY
14	TRBV5-1	ASSARVEGDFYEQY
11	TRBV20-1	SALTSLQETQY
14	TRBV6-5	ASSYDGSTRNSPLH
14	TRBV6-1	ASSEAETGRLYEQY
15	TRBV7-9	ASSMTGGSSGANVLT
15	TRBV6-2/TRBV6-3	ASRTLPSAGVQETQY
16	TRBV7-2	ASSLSFAGTPSTDTQY
14	TRBV20-1	SARVSGGRIVNEQF
15	TRBV5-1	ASSGGTSGGSYNEQY
13	TRBV29-1	SVEGGASLTDTQY
12	TRBV4-1	ASSPTLAKNIQY
13	TRBV29-1	SVETGQELNQPQH
11	TRBV10-3	AITRDSAGEQF
13	TRBV5-6	ASSITGGGGNIQY
12	TRBV20-1	SASGGGSYNEQF
13	TRBV9	ASSVVAGVNTEAF
13	TRBV20-1	SANPRLAGGDTQY
12	TRBV10-3	AINQEGGPQEQF
12	TRBV6-6	ASSYSRSHEKLF
13	TRBV6-5	ASSYSGTGDYGYT
13	TRBV3-1	ASSQDSGGGETQY
11	TRBV29-1	SVGGQDQETQY
9	TRBV10-3	AIRRTYGYT
15	TRBV12-3/TRBV12-4	ASSFGVGFSGANVLT
14	TRBV28	ASSPTRQGSYNEQF
15	TRBV28	ASRPDRGSNMNTEAF
14	TRBV27	ASSLLSQGINYGYT
13	TRBV7-9	ASSLDSWVSYEQY
13	TRBV7-2	ASSRAPGPQETQY
14	TRBV15	ATGETGVVSKNIQY
16	TRBV5-1	ASGPGLAGGHLSYEQY
11	TRBV6-4	ASSPSQADTQY
17	TRBV4-1	ASSQVGLAGGQGTGELF
13	TRBV28	ASSRGLVGVDTQY
13	TRBV7-2	ASSLTAGDTGTQY
11	TRBV4-1	ARPGTGIYEQY
12	TRBV6-1	ASMDGRGGYEQY
12	TRBV7-8	ASSLAITNQPQH
11	TRBV4-1	ASSQELSYEQY